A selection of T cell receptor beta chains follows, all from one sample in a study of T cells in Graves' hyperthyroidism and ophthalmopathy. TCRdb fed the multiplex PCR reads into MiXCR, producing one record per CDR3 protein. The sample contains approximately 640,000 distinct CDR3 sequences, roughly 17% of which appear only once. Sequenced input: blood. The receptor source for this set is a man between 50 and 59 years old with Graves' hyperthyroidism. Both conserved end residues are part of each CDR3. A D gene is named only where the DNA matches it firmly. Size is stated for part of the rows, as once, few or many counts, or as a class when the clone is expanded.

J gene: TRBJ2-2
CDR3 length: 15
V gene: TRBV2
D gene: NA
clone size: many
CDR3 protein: CASSEFLGPLGELFF
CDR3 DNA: TGTGCCAGCAGTGAATTTCTGGGACCCCTTGGGGAGCTGTTTTTT

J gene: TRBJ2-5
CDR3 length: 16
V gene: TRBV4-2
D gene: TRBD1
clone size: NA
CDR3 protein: CASSLRWGQETETQYF
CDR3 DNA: TGTGCCAGCAGTCTTCGGTGGGGACAGGAGACGGAGACCCAGTACTTC

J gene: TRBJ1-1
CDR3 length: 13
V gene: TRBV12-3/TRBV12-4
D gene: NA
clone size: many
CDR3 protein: CASSSLGGTEAFF
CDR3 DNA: TGTGCCAGCAGTTCCCTGGGGGGGACTGAAGCTTTCTTT

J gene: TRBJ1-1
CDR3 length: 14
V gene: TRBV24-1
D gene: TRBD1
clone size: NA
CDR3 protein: CATRSTGLNTEAFF
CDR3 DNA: TGTGCCACCAGGTCGACAGGGTTGAACACTGAAGCTTTCTTT

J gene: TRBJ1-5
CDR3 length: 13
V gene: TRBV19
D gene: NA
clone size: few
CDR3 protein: CASSAGSRQPQHF
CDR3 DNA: TGTGCCAGTAGCGCCGGCAGCAGGCAGCCCCAGCATTTT

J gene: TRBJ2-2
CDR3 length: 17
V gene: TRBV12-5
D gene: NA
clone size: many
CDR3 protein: CASGLNWGETVTGELFF
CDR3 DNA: TGTGCTAGTGGTTTGAATTGGGGGGAGACGGTCACCGGGGAGCTGTTTTTT

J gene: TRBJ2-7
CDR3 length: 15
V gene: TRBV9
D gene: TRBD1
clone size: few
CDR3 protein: CASSVGTGPSYEQYF
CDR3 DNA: TGTGCCAGCAGCGTGGGGACAGGGCCTTCCTACGAGCAGTACTTC

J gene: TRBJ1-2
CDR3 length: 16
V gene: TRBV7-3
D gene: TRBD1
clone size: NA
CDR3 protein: CASSLTGGQGDYGYTF
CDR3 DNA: TGTGCCAGCAGCTTAACTGGTGGACAGGGCGACTATGGCTACACCTTC

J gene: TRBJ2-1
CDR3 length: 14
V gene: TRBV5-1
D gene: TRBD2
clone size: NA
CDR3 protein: CASNTGTSGTEQFF
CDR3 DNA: TGCGCCAGCAACACCGGGACTAGCGGGACTGAGCAGTTCTTC

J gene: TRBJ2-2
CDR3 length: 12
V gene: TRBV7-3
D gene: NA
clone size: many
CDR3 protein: CASSFLTGELFF
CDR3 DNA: TGTGCCAGCAGCTTTCTCACCGGGGAGCTGTTTTTT

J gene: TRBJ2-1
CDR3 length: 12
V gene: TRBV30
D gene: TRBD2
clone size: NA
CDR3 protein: CAWRGTSGPSIF
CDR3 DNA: TGTGCCTGGAGGGGGACTAGCGGGCCTTCAATCTTC

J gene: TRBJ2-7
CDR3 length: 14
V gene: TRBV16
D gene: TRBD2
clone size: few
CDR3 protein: CASSQLSGPYEQYF
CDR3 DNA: TGTGCCAGCAGCCAACTTAGCGGGCCCTACGAGCAGTACTTC

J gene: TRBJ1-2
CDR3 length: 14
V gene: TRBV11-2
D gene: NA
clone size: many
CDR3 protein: CASSPTTDYYGYTF
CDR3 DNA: TGTGCCAGCAGCCCAACAACAGACTACTATGGCTACACCTTC

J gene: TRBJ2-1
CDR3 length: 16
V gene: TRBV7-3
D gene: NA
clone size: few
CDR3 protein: CASSPGVSGSYNEQFF
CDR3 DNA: TGTGCCAGCAGCCCCGGAGTTAGCGGCTCCTACAATGAGCAGTTCTTC

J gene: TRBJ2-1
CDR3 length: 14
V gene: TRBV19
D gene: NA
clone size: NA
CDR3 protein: CASSRDYSLAERFF
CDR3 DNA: TGTGCCAGTAGTAGAGACTACTCCCTTGCTGAGCGTTTCTTC

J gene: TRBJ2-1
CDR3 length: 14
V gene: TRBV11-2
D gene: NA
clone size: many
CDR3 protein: CASSLVGDYNEQFF
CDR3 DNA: TGTGCCAGCAGCTTAGTCGGGGACTACAATGAGCAGTTCTTC

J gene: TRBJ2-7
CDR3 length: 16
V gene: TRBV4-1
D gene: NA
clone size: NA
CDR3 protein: CASSPLWAGPEYEQYF
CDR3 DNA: TGCGCCAGCAGCCCCCTCTGGGCAGGTCCCGAATACGAGCAGTACTTC

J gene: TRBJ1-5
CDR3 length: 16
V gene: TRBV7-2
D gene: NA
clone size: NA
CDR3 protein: CASSSILGGRNQPQHF
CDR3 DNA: TGTGCCAGCAGCTCCATTCTAGGGGGGCGCAATCAGCCCCAGCATTTT

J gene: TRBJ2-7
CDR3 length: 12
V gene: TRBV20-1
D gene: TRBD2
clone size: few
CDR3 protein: CSAAGVSYEQYF
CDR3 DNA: TGCAGTGCGGCGGGAGTCTCCTACGAGCAGTACTTC

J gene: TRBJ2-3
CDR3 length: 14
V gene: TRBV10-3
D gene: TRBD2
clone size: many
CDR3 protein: CATGLARIADTQYF
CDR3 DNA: TGTGCCACCGGACTAGCAAGAATCGCAGATACGCAGTATTTT

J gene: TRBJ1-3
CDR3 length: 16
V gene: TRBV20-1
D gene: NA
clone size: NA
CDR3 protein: CSARAGEGGSGNTIYF
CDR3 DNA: TGCAGTGCTAGGGCAGGGGAAGGGGGCTCTGGAAACACCATATATTTT

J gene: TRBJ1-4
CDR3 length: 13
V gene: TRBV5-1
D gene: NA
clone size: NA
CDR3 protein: CASSLSVNEKLFF
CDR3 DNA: TGCGCCAGCAGCTTGAGTGTAAATGAAAAACTGTTTTTT

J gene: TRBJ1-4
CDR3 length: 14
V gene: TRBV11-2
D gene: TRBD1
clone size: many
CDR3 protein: CASSAGTGREKLFF
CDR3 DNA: TGTGCCAGCAGCGCCGGGACAGGGAGGGAAAAACTGTTTTTT

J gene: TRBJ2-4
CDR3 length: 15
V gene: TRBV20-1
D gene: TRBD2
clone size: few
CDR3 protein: CSARKRGSAKNIQYF
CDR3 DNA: TGCAGTGCTAGAAAGCGGGGCAGTGCCAAAAACATTCAGTACTTC